The rows below give T cell receptor beta chains drawn from one sample of a study of T cells in Graves' hyperthyroidism and ophthalmopathy. TCRdb reprocessed the multiplex PCR reads via MiXCR and lists one record per CDR3 protein. The repertoire includes roughly 710,000 distinct CDR3 sequences, approximately 36% of them detected once, and roughly 31% sits in the top ten. Material for sequencing was blood. The receptors stem from a woman aged 40 to 49 with Graves' hyperthyroidism. The CDR3 runs from the conserved cysteine through the conserved F or W. A D gene is named only where the DNA matches it firmly. Part of the rows lack a size; the others show once, few, many or a class for expanded clones.

TRBV29-1,.,TRBJ2-5,.,CSVAETWGETQYF,TGCAGCGTAGCCGAGACGTGGGGGGAGACCCAGTACTTC
TRBV29-1,TRBD2,TRBJ2-3,many,CSLRGGSSGTQDTQYF,TGCAGCCTTCGTGGGGGATCTAGCGGGACTCAAGATACGCAGTATTTT
TRBV10-2,TRBD1,TRBJ2-7,many,CASSGDRGGDYYEQYF,TGCGCCAGCAGTGGGGACAGGGGAGGGGATTATTACGAGCAGTACTTC
TRBV7-3,.,TRBJ2-7,many,CASSLKGRQAPMVYEQYF,TGTGCCAGCAGCTTAAAGGGGAGACAGGCGCCGATGGTCTACGAGCAGTACTTC
TRBV25-1,.,TRBJ2-5,once,CASSESVSGVGETQYF,TGTGCCAGCAGTGAAAGCGTCTCGGGAGTAGGGGAGACCCAGTACTTC
TRBV7-9,TRBD1,TRBJ2-7,few,CASSLLGTGVNEQYF,TGTGCCAGCAGCTTATTGGGGACAGGGGTCAACGAGCAGTACTTC
TRBV4-3,TRBD1,TRBJ1-4,.,CASSQEGTGGTNEKLFF,TGCGCCAGCAGCCAAGAAGGGACAGGGGGCACTAATGAAAAACTGTTTTTT
TRBV10-2,.,TRBJ1-4,many,CASSDPGGDEKLFF,TGCGCCAGCAGTGATCCGGGGGGAGATGAAAAACTGTTTTTT
TRBV7-2,.,TRBJ2-5,few,CASSLVGETGTQYF,TGTGCCAGCAGCTTAGTGGGTGAGACGGGGACCCAGTACTTC
TRBV9,.,TRBJ1-1,.,CASSVGGIDTEAFF,TGTGCCAGCAGCGTAGGGGGGATCGACACTGAAGCTTTCTTT
TRBV7-2,TRBD1,TRBJ2-7,.,CASSPNRGLRTGEQYF,TGTGCCAGCAGCCCAAACAGGGGGCTCCGGACCGGGGAGCAGTACTTC
TRBV7-9,TRBD2,TRBJ2-7,.,CASSLLRAGAYEQHF,TGTGCCAGCAGCTTGCTTCGAGCGGGAGCATACGAGCAGCACTTC
TRBV7-2,.,TRBJ2-5,few,CASSLFFGVYETQYF,TGTGCCAGCAGCTTATTTTTTGGTGTATATGAGACCCAGTACTTC
TRBV5-8,.,TRBJ1-2,many,CASSLGAQDYGYTF,TGTGCCAGCAGCTTGGGGGCGCAAGACTATGGCTACACCTTC
TRBV2,.,TRBJ2-7,.,CASSEDRSSYGQYF,TGTGCCAGCAGTGAAGACAGGTCCTCCTACGGGCAGTACTTC
TRBV19,TRBD2,TRBJ2-7,few,CASSPSASGYEQYF,TGTGCCAGTAGTCCCTCGGCTAGCGGTTACGAGCAGTACTTC
TRBV20-1,.,TRBJ1-3,.,CSARAIFSSGNTIYF,TGCAGTGCTAGAGCAATTTTTTCGAGTGGAAACACCATATATTTT
TRBV7-9,.,TRBJ2-7,.,CASSPNADTDEQYF,TGTGCCAGCTCACCGAACGCCGACACCGACGAGCAGTACTTC
TRBV10-3,.,TRBJ1-6,.,CAIREVGRSNSPLHF,TGTGCCATCAGAGAAGTGGGCAGGTCGAATTCACCCCTCCACTTT
TRBV10-3,.,TRBJ1-5,.,CAISESTGQGREAQHF,TGTGCCATCAGTGAGTCAACGGGGCAGGGGAGGGAGGCCCAGCATTTT